Listed below are T cell receptor beta chains from one sample, sequenced in a study of Graves' ophthalmopathy and Graves' hyperthyroidism. TCRdb reprocessed the multiplex PCR reads via MiXCR and lists one record per CDR3 protein. Of over a million distinct CDR3 sequences detected, around a third appear once; the ten largest clones hold around 10%. Sequencing was carried out using peripheral blood or thyroid tissue (not recorded which). These receptors all stem from an adult man with Graves' hyperthyroidism. Each CDR3 is given with its conserved first and last residue. Fields, in order: V gene, clone size, J gene, D gene, CDR3 DNA, CDR3 protein. A D gene is named only where the DNA matches it firmly. A clone size is listed for some rows: how often the clone was seen (once, few, many), or a class if it is expanded.

V gene: TRBV4-1; clone size: many; J gene: TRBJ1-2; D gene: .; CDR3 DNA: TGCGCCAGCAGCCCTATCACAGGGATTGGTGGCTACACCTTC; CDR3 protein: CASSPITGIGGYTF
V gene: TRBV10-3; clone size: few; J gene: TRBJ1-3; D gene: .; CDR3 DNA: TGTGCCATCAGGGCGGGGGCGGGAAACACCATATATTTT; CDR3 protein: CAIRAGAGNTIYF
V gene: TRBV7-6; clone size: many; J gene: TRBJ2-7; D gene: .; CDR3 DNA: TGTGCCAGCAGCGACGGGCAGGGATCCTACGAGCAGTACTTC; CDR3 protein: CASSDGQGSYEQYF
V gene: TRBV6-6; clone size: .; J gene: TRBJ2-7; D gene: .; CDR3 DNA: TGTGCCAGCAGTTACTCTCTGGGGCCAAGCTTCGAGCAGTACTTC; CDR3 protein: CASSYSLGPSFEQYF
V gene: TRBV12-3/TRBV12-4; clone size: .; J gene: TRBJ1-3; D gene: .; CDR3 DNA: TGTGCCAGCAGTATAACTGGAAACACCATATATTTT; CDR3 protein: CASSITGNTIYF
V gene: TRBV5-1; clone size: .; J gene: TRBJ2-7; D gene: .; CDR3 DNA: TGCGCCAGCACAACCAGTGCGGGAGAGCAGTACTTC; CDR3 protein: CASTTSAGEQYF
V gene: TRBV29-1; clone size: many; J gene: TRBJ2-5; D gene: TRBD1; CDR3 DNA: TGCAGCGCCCGCGGGACAGGGTTTGGAGGGTACCAAGAGACCCAGTACTTC; CDR3 protein: CSARGTGFGGYQETQYF
V gene: TRBV7-2; clone size: many; J gene: TRBJ1-4; D gene: .; CDR3 DNA: TGTGCCAGCAGCCTGGGGAGGAATGGAAAACTGTTTTTT; CDR3 protein: CASSLGRNGKLFF
V gene: TRBV30; clone size: .; J gene: TRBJ2-2; D gene: TRBD2; CDR3 DNA: TGTGCCTGGAAGGTAGCGGGGAGCACCGGGGAGCTGTTTTTT; CDR3 protein: CAWKVAGSTGELFF
V gene: TRBV10-3; clone size: many; J gene: TRBJ1-6; D gene: .; CDR3 DNA: TGTGCCATCAGTGAGTTTGCCTCGAGGCAGCCCGAGGCGTCCCTCCACTTT; CDR3 protein: CAISEFASRQPEASLHF
V gene: TRBV7-6; clone size: .; J gene: TRBJ1-1; D gene: .; CDR3 DNA: TGTGCCAGCACCCACGGACCTGGGTCCACTGAAGCTTTCTTT; CDR3 protein: CASTHGPGSTEAFF
V gene: TRBV29-1; clone size: once; J gene: TRBJ1-2; D gene: .; CDR3 DNA: TGCAGCGTTGAAGGGGTGGTTGGCTACACCTTC; CDR3 protein: CSVEGVVGYTF
V gene: TRBV7-2; clone size: .; J gene: TRBJ1-1; D gene: .; CDR3 DNA: TGTGCCAGCAGCTTAATGGGGGTACGGACTGAAGCTTTCTTT; CDR3 protein: CASSLMGVRTEAFF
V gene: TRBV10-3; clone size: many; J gene: TRBJ1-1; D gene: TRBD1; CDR3 DNA: TGTGCCATCAGTGAGGGACAGGCGTATGAAGCTTTCTTT; CDR3 protein: CAISEGQAYEAFF
V gene: TRBV29-1; clone size: many; J gene: TRBJ2-7; D gene: .; CDR3 DNA: TGCAGCGTTGCAGGGTATACTTCCTACGAGCAGTACTTC; CDR3 protein: CSVAGYTSYEQYF
V gene: TRBV6-5; clone size: .; J gene: TRBJ1-5; D gene: TRBD1; CDR3 DNA: TGTGCCAGCATACCGACAGGGGTCAATCAGCCCCAGCATTTT; CDR3 protein: CASIPTGVNQPQHF
V gene: TRBV5-1; clone size: many; J gene: TRBJ1-1; D gene: .; CDR3 DNA: TGCGCCAGCAGCCGCGCTCCGGGAGGGGTGGGCACTGAAGCTTTCTTT; CDR3 protein: CASSRAPGGVGTEAFF
V gene: TRBV20-1; clone size: .; J gene: TRBJ2-7; D gene: TRBD2; CDR3 DNA: TGCAGTGCTAGAGCATTAGGACTAGCGGGAGATGAGCAGTACTTC; CDR3 protein: CSARALGLAGDEQYF
V gene: TRBV4-1; clone size: .; J gene: TRBJ2-7; D gene: TRBD1; CDR3 DNA: TGCGCCAGCAGCTTCCACAGGGGGCAAGGGTTCGAGCAGTACTTC; CDR3 protein: CASSFHRGQGFEQYF
V gene: TRBV9; clone size: .; J gene: TRBJ1-5; D gene: .; CDR3 DNA: TGTGCCAGCAGTCCCAACAGTGGGGGTCAGCCCCAGCATTTT; CDR3 protein: CASSPNSGGQPQHF
V gene: TRBV19; clone size: many; J gene: TRBJ2-7; D gene: TRBD2; CDR3 DNA: TGTGCCAGTACCGTAACTAGCGGGAGCGCCTACGAGCAGTACTTC; CDR3 protein: CASTVTSGSAYEQYF
V gene: TRBV15; clone size: many; J gene: TRBJ1-5; D gene: .; CDR3 DNA: TGTGCCACCAGCCCCCGGGCAGGAGGTAATCAGCCCCAGCATTTT; CDR3 protein: CATSPRAGGNQPQHF
V gene: TRBV10-3; clone size: many; J gene: TRBJ2-7; D gene: .; CDR3 DNA: TGTGCCATCAGCATTAGGGGCTTCTCCTACGAGCAGTACTTC; CDR3 protein: CAISIRGFSYEQYF
V gene: TRBV19; clone size: many; J gene: TRBJ1-5; D gene: .; CDR3 DNA: TGTGCCAGTAGTATTAGCTGGTCGGGCAATCAGCCCCAGCATTTT; CDR3 protein: CASSISWSGNQPQHF